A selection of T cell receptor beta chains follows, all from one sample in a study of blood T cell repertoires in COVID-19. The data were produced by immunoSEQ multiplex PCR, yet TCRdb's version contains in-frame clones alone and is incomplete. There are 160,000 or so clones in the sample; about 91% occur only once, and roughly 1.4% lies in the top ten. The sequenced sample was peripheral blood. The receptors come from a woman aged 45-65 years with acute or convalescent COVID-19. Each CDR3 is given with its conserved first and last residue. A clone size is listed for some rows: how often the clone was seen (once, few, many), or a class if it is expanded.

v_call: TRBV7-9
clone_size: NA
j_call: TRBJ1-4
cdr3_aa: CASSLSEKLFF

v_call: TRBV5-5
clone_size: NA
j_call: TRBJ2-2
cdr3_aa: CASNPWAGTGAGELFF

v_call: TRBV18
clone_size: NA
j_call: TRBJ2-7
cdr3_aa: CASSPGARDKPYEQYF

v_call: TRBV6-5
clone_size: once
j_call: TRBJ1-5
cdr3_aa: CASTRTGANNQPQHF

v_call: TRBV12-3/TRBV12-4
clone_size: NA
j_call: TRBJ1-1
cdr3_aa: CASSTTGGTEAFF

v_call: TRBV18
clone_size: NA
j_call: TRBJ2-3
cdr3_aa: CASSPGREDTDTQYF

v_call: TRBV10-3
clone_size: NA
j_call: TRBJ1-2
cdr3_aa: CAITWTENYGYTF

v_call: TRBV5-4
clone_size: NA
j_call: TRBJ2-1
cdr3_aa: CASSFSQGPYNEQFF

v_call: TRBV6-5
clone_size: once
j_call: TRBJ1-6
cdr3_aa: CASSYRVSSYNSPLHF

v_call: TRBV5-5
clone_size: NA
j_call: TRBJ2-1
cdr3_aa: CASSLPSGAYNEQFF

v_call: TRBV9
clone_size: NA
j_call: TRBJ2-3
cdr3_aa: CASSVRPTGDSTDTQYF

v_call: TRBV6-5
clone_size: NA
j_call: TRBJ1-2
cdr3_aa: CASSYPGQGRYGYTF